This T cell receptor (beta chain) is from a study of T cell responses to AZD1222 COVID-19 vaccine. Profiling relied on immunoSEQ multiplex PCR, and the TCRdb table lists in-frame clones only, not all of them. The sample yields about 90,000 clones, around 91% seen once. This CDR3 comprises 14 residues. CDR1 and CDR2 from the germline V gene are LGHDT and YNNKEL (reference sequence). The V end was cut by 1 base, the J end by 7 bases, with 11 bases between. This sequence joins TRBV3-1 (or the pseudogene TRBV3-2) and TRBJ1-5; no reliable D call. Sample: peripheral blood, taken on day 0 of MenACWY control vaccination. The TCR sequence derives from an adult in good health. Here the CDR3 reads CASSQGRWGQPQHF. DNA for the CDR3: TGTGCCAGCAGCCAAGGACGCTGGGGACAGCCCCAGCATTTT.